What follows are 15 T cell receptor beta chains derived from one specimen sequenced in a study of metastatic and nonmetastatic thyroid tumors. TCRdb redid the clone calls on the PCR reads using MiXCR. The profile covers roughly 18,000 clones, with 34% appearing a single time and approximately 11% taken by the ten largest. Nobody among the patients had been given any treatment before thyroid surgery. The specimen was tumor tissue. The receptors were gathered from a male donor with papillary thyroid cancer or a benign thyroid nodule (not recorded which). Some clones in this sample may be carry-over from other donors' samples.

This clone was picked up many times. The chain links TRBV2 to TRBJ2-2; D ambiguous. Germline CDR1 and CDR2: SNHLY and FYNNEI. V gave up 7 bases and J gave up 6 bases, with 9 bases separating them. The CDR3 sequence is 12 residues long. CDR3 bases: TGTGCCAGCAAGTACACGTCCGGGGAGCTGTTTTTT. This codes for CASKYTSGELFF.

Only one count was recorded for this clone. This sequence joins TRBV7-9 and TRBJ2-7; D is possibly TRBD2 (5 bases). The CDR3 is made up of 14 amino acids. Trimming removed 5 bases at V and 4 bases at J, with 15 bases between. The germline V gene encodes CDR1 SEHNR and CDR2 FQNEAQ (reference sequence). The CDR3 DNA reads TGTGCCAGCAGCCTGAGCGGCCCTAGATACGAGCAGTACTTC. Translating it yields CASSLSGPRYEQYF.

In this sample, this clone turned up many times. The J gene is TRBJ2-2, the V gene TRBV20-1; TRBD2 matches 7 bases. Germline CDR1 DFQATT, CDR2 SNEGSKA (reference sequence). J gave up 2 bases and V 5 bases, and 5 bases lay outside the gene matches. The CDR3 runs 14 residues. In DNA, the CDR3 is TGCAGTGCTCGAGGGACTATCAACACCGGGGAGCTGTTTTTT. It encodes CSARGTINTGELFF.

As concerns this clone: A read error may explain this, as a much larger clone is one base away. This sample also contains other DNA sequences that code for the same CDR3. This sequence joins TRBV20-1 and TRBJ1-3; D gene ambiguous. The CDR3 covers 14 residues. Germline values: CDR1 DFQATT, CDR2 SNEGSKA (reference sequence). The CDR3 DNA reads TGCAGCGCAAGAGATATGACACTTGGAAACACCATATATTTT. This translates into CSARDMTLGNTIYF.

V is TRBV7-2 and J is TRBJ2-1; 7 bases are shared with TRBD2. Trimming took 0 bases from V and 8 from J; bases not matched to a gene: 13. In germline, CDR1 is SGHTA, CDR2 FQGNSA. This CDR3 region has 17 residues. This CDR3 is CASSLAGGRGRGHEQFF. The CDR3 nucleotides read TGTGCCAGCAGCTTAGCGGGCGGTCGGGGGAGGGGTCATGAGCAGTTCTTC. The full variable domain, in which reference TRBV7-2 and TRBJ2-1 provide the parts outside the CDR3, is GAGVSQSPSNKVTEKGKDVELRCDPISGHTALYWYRQSLGQGLEFLIYFQGNSAPDKSGLPSDRFSAERTGGSVSTLTIQRTQQEDSAVYLCASSLAGGRGRGHEQFFGPGTRLTVL.

Points on this clone: Sequence at one end of the junction differs from germline and may be a read error. This chain joins TRBV7-6 and TRBJ2-7, with TRBD2 as a possible D gene (6 bases). The germline V gene has CDR1 SGHVS and CDR2 FNYEAQ. The CDR3 runs 15 residues. CDR3 bases: TGTGCCAGCAGCGTAAATAGCGGAACTCCCTACGAGCAGTATTTC. It specifies CASSVNSGTPYEQYF. Based on the CDR3 plus reference TRBV7-6 and TRBJ2-7, the full variable domain is GAGVSQSPRYKVTKRGQDVALRCDPISGHVSLYWYRQALGQGPEFLTYFNYEAQQDKSGLPNDRFSAERPEGSISTLTIQRTEQRDSAMYRCASSVNSGTPYEQYFGPGTRLTVT.

This clone was counted at least ten times. V and J are TRBV4-1 and TRBJ2-2, with D perhaps being TRBD1 or TRBD2 (6 bases each). Germline CDR1 MGHRA, CDR2 YSYEKL. Trimming took off 4 bases at V and 7 bases at J, with 19 bases between the two ends. The CDR3 consists of 16 residues. CDR3 sequence reads: CASSPFGGGEGGELFF. The DNA for the CDR3 is TGCGCCAGCAGCCCCTTCGGGGGCGGTGAAGGCGGGGAGCTGTTTTTT.

The table lists this clone with many counts. This CDR3 is CASSLGQPLYEQYF. The CDR3 nucleotides read TGTGCCAGCAGCTTGGGACAGCCGCTCTACGAGCAGTACTTC. The chain combines TRBV5-6 with TRBJ2-7, with D possibly TRBD1 on 5 matching bases. CDR3 length: 14 residues. Germline assignment: CDR1 SGHDT and CDR2 YYEEEE. Trimming removed 0 bases from V and 3 bases from J, with 10 bases in between.

The chain is built from TRBV11-2 and TRBJ1-2; TRBD1 might be the D (5 bases). Germline CDR1 is SGHAT and CDR2 is FQNNGV. V was cut by 2 bases and J by 4 bases, with 11 bases left in between. CDR3 length equals 14 residues. The CDR3 is CASSLRGAVYGYTF. The CDR3, as DNA: TGTGCCAGCAGCTTAAGAGGGGCCGTCTATGGCTACACCTTC.

This clone turned up a few times. The chain uses TRBV6-2 or TRBV6-3 and TRBJ2-7; TRBD2 matches 9 bases. V shed 8 bases, J shed 2 bases, and the junction held 7 bases outside the gene matches. Germline CDR1 reads MNHEY; CDR2 reads SVGEGT. The CDR3 has 14 residues. The DNA of the CDR3 is TGTGCCAGCGAAATTAGCGGGAGAACCTACGAGCAGTACTTC. It translates to CASEISGRTYEQYF.

With regard to this clone: The CDR3 ends on some other residue instead of the conserved phenylalanine or tryptophan, so this is likely a read error. The chain uses TRBV29-1 and TRBJ1-5, with 8 bases fitting TRBD1. Germline assignment: CDR1 SQVTM and CDR2 ANQGSEA. V shed 7 bases, J shed 7 bases, and the junction held 6 bases outside the gene matches. CDR3 length: 12 amino acids. CDR3 sequence reads: CSAGTGGQPQHL. CDR3 sequence (DNA): TGCAGCGCCGGGACAGGTGGACAGCCCCAGCATTTG.

This clone appeared a few times. This chain links TRBV6-1 with TRBJ2-7; 10 nucleotides agree with TRBD1. The CDR3 spans 17 residues. V shed 7 bases and J 4 bases; nucleotides not matched to a gene: 16. Germline lookup yields CDR1 MNHNS and CDR2 SASEGT. The CDR3 here is CASTTDRGGYKEYEQYF. The CDR3 DNA follows: TGTGCCAGCACTACGGACAGGGGGGGGTACAAGGAATACGAGCAGTACTTC.

This clone was seen more than once but under ten times. The chain uses TRBV2 and TRBJ1-1; D gene unclear. The V and J ends lost 2 bases and 4 bases respectively, with 8 bases between them. The CDR3 totals 13 residues. Germline V gives CDR1 SNHLY, CDR2 FYNNEI. CDR3 sequence reads: CASSERSLTEAFF. CDR3 DNA sequence: TGTGCCAGCAGTGAACGTAGTCTCACTGAAGCTTTCTTT. Drawing the rest from reference TRBV2 and TRBJ1-1, the complete variable domain is EPEVTQTPSHQVTQMGQEVILRCVPISNHLYFYWYRQILGQKVEFLVSFYNNEISEKSEIFDDQFSVERPDGSNFTLKIRSTKLEDSAMYFCASSERSLTEAFFGQGTRLTVV.

This clone appeared a single time. The chain uses TRBV18 and TRBJ1-1, with D unclear. Per germline, CDR1 KGHSH and CDR2 LQKENI. The CDR3 runs to 14 residues. V shed 3 bases and J shed 3 bases, with 11 bases lying between them. This chain's CDR3 is CASSPSGWDTEAFF. CDR3 sequence (DNA): TGTGCCAGCTCACCTTCCGGGTGGGACACTGAAGCTTTCTTT.

The sample holds many counts of this clone. This chain connects TRBV2 to TRBJ2-5, with D tentatively TRBD1 (6 bases). CDR3 length: 16 residues. The V gene's germline CDR1 is SNHLY and CDR2 FYNNEI. Trimming took off 3 bases at V and 2 bases at J, with 16 bases between the two ends. CDR3 amino acids: CASSDTGWSLQETQYF. In DNA, the CDR3 is TGTGCCAGCAGTGATACAGGGTGGTCGCTACAAGAGACCCAGTACTTC.